The clone carrying this T cell receptor (beta chain) was detected ten times or more. The antigen is undetermined. This record comes from a study of CD8 T cells in ankylosing spondylitis. Whole-study findings and limits: Ankylosing spondylitis blood seemed to carry a telltale TCR beta motif made of under 10 highly homologous variants. In peripheral blood, disease-linked CD8+ clones occurred at relatively low frequencies.

Germline V lookup: CDR1 MNHNS, CDR2 SASEGT. The length of the CDR3 is 13 residues. Trimming cost V 6 bases and J 3 bases; bases outside gene matches: 2. Each CDR3 protein gets one entry after TCRdb re-called the 5' RACE reads with MiXCR. The repertoire holds about 250,000 distinct CDR3 sequences, with 8% to 9% as singletons. The V and J genes are TRBV6-1 and TRBJ2-7, with 10 nucleotides matching TRBD2. The receptor comes from a female donor with ankylosing spondylitis or in good health (not recorded which). Sequencing used blood, either unsorted or a sorted T cell fraction (not recorded which). The CDR3 is CASSKREGYEQYF. The CDR3 region has the DNA TGTGCCAGCAGCAAGCGGGAGGGCTACGAGCAGTACTTC.